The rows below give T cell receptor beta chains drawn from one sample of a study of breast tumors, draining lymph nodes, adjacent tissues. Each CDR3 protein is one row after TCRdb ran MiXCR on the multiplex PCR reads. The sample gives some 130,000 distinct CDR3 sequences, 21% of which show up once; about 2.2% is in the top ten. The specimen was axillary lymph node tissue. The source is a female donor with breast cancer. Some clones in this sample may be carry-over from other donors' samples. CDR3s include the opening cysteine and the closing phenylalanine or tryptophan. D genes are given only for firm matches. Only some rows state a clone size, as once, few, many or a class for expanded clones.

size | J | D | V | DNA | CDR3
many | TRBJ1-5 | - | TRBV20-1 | TGCAGTGCTAGTAAGGGACGCAATCAGCCCCAGCATTTT | CSASKGRNQPQHF
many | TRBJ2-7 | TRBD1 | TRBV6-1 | TGTGCCAGCACTTCGGGACAGGCTGCGCGCAGATACGAGCAGTACTTC | CASTSGQAARRYEQYF
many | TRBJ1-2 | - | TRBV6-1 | TGTGCCAGCCCCGGACCGGTCGATGGCTACACCTTC | CASPGPVDGYTF
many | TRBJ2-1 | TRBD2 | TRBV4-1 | TGCGCCAGCAGCCAAGAAGAAGCGGGAGACTACAATGAGCAGTTCTTC | CASSQEEAGDYNEQFF
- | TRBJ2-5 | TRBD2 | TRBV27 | TGTGCCAGCAGTTTAGGGACTAGCGGGAGAGAGACCCAGTACTTC | CASSLGTSGRETQYF
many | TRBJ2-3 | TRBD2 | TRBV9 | TGTGCCAGCAGCGTAACTAGCGGGGGAGGGAGCACAGATACGCAGTATTTT | CASSVTSGGGSTDTQYF
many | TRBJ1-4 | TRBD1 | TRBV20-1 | TGCAGTGCACGGGACAGGGGGCTACGGGAAAAACTGTTTTTT | CSARDRGLREKLFF
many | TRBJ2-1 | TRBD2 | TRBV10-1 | TGCGCCAGCATCTGGCTAGCGGGAGGGCCGTTCTACAATGAGCAGTTCTTC | CASIWLAGGPFYNEQFF
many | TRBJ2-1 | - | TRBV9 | TGTGCCAGCAGCGTCACTAAGGGTTACTCCTACAATGAGCAGTTCTTC | CASSVTKGYSYNEQFF
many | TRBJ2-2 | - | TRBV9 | TGTGCCAGCAGCGTAGAACCGGGGTCCACCGGGGAGCTGTTTTTT | CASSVEPGSTGELFF
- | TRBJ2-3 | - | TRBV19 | TGTGCCAGTAGCATCAGGGGAGGGGGACTCACAGATACGCAGTATTTT | CASSIRGGGLTDTQYF
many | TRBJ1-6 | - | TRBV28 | TGTGCCAGCAGAAGGGGCACGAATTCACCCCTCCACTTT | CASRRGTNSPLHF
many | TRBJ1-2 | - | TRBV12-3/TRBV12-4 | TGTGCCGGACACTACAACGCCCTAACCTATGGCTACACCTTC | CAGHYNALTYGYTF
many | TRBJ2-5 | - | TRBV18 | TGTGCCAGCTCACCAGGGGTTGGAGAGACCCAGTACTTC | CASSPGVGETQYF
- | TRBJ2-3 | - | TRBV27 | TGTGCCAGCAGCCCCACAGGGGCTAGCGCAGATACGCAGTATTTT | CASSPTGASADTQYF
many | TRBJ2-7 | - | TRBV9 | TGTGCCAGCAGCCCAGGGACGAGGGGCGAGCAGTACTTC | CASSPGTRGEQYF
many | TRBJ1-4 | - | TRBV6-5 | TGTGCCAGCAGCAGAGTAGAAGGCGAAAAACTGTTTTTT | CASSRVEGEKLFF
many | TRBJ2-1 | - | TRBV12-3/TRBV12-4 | TGTGCCAGCAGGGGGAGGAGCTCCTACAATGAGCAGTTCTTC | CASRGRSSYNEQFF
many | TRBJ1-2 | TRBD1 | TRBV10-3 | TGTGCCATCAGTGGGACAGGGGAGTACTATGGCTACACCTTC | CAISGTGEYYGYTF
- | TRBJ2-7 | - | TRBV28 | TGTGCCAGCAGTCCCTCGGGGAATTACGAGCAGTACTTC | CASSPSGNYEQYF
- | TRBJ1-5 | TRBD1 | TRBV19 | TGTGCCAGTAGTCCCCGGGACAGGGCAGGACAGCCCCGGCATTTT | CASSPRDRAGQPRHF
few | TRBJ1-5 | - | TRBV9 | TGTGCCAGCAGCGGTTGGCAGGGCCCCCTTGGCAATCAGCCCCAGCATTTT | CASSGWQGPLGNQPQHF
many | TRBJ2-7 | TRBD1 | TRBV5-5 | TGTGCCAGCAGCCAGGGGACAGGGCGAAAAACCTACGAGCAGTACTTC | CASSQGTGRKTYEQYF
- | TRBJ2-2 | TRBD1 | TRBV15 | TGTGCCACCAGCAGAGATAGTTACGGGGAGAGGGGACAGGCGGACCCAACCGGGGAGCTGTTTTTT | CATSRDSYGERGQADPTGELFF
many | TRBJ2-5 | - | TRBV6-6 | TGTGCCAGCAGTTACTCGATGGCGGGAAGGGAGACCCAGTACTTC | CASSYSMAGRETQYF
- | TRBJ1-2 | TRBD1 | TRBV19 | TGTGCCAGTAGTAGACGACAGGGTCCCGGCTACACCTTC | CASSRRQGPGYTF
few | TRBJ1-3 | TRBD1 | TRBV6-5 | TGTGCCAGCAGTTACGCAGGACAGGGCTCTGGAAACACCATATATTTT | CASSYAGQGSGNTIYF
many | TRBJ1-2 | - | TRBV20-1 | TGCAGTGCTAGAGTGACGGAGCCTAACTATGGCTACACCTTC | CSARVTEPNYGYTF
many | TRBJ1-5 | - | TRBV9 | TGTGCCAGCAGCGCACTTAATCAGCCCCAGCATTTT | CASSALNQPQHF
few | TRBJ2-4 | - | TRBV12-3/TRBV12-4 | TGTGCCAGCAGTTTAACGTCGGGGGCCAAAAACATTCAGTACTTC | CASSLTSGAKNIQYF
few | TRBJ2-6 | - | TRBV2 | TGTGCGGAGGGCGATTCCTCCTCTGGGGCCAACGTCCTGACTTTC | CAEGDSSSGANVLTF
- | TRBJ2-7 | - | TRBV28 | TGTGCCAGCAGACCGGGTCTCTATTCCTACGAGCAGTACTTC | CASRPGLYSYEQYF
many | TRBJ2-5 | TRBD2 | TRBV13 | TGTGCCAGCAGAAGAGCGGGAGAAGAGACCCAGTACTTC | CASRRAGEETQYF
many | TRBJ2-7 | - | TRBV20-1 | TGCAGTGCTAGATCACCCTCGGGGTCCACCTACGAGCAGTACTTC | CSARSPSGSTYEQYF
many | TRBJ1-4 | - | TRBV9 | TGTGCCAGCAGCGTAGGCCCCGCCGGCCGGGACGGGAATGAAAAACTGTTTTTT | CASSVGPAGRDGNEKLFF
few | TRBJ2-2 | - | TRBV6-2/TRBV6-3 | TGTGCCAGCAGTTACTCGATATCCGGGGCAATCGGGGAGCTGTTTTTT | CASSYSISGAIGELFF
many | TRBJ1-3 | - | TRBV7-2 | TGTGCCAGCAGCCCCTCGACAGGCTGCTCTGGAAACACCATATATTTT | CASSPSTGCSGNTIYF
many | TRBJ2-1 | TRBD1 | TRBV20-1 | TGCAGTGCTAGCACACCCGGACAGGCCTACAATGAGCAGTTCTTC | CSASTPGQAYNEQFF
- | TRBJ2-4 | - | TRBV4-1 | TGCGCCAGCAGCCAAGATACCGTGGAAGGGACGGCCAAAAACATTCAGTACTTC | CASSQDTVEGTAKNIQYF
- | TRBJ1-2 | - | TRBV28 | TGTGCCAGCAGTTTAATGGATTTAGCCCGACACTACACCTTC | CASSLMDLARHYTF
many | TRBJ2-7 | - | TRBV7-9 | TGTGCCAGCAGCTTAGGCGAGTCAGCAGCCTACGAGCAGTACTTC | CASSLGESAAYEQYF
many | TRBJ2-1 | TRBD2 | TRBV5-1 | TGCGCCAGCAGCTTGGCTAGCGGGAGTGCCGATGAGCAGTTCTTC | CASSLASGSADEQFF
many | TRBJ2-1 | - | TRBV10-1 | TGCGCCAGCAGTGAGTCTCACGGGAGCTCCTACAATGAGCAGTTCTTC | CASSESHGSSYNEQFF
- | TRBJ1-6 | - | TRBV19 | TGTGCCAGTAGACCCCTCGGGGGCGTTTCACCCCTCCACTTT | CASRPLGGVSPLHF
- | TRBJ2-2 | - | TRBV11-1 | TGTGCCAGCAGCCTCCAACCCACCGGGGAGCTGTTTTTT | CASSLQPTGELFF
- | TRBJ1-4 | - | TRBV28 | TGTGCCAGCAGTCATACTAGGGCCCGGGGTGAAAAACTGTTTTTT | CASSHTRARGEKLFF
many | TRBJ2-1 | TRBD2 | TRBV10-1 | TGCGCCAGCAGTTTAGCGGGAGGGCCGGAGCAGTTCTTC | CASSLAGGPEQFF
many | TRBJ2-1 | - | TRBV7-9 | TGTGCCAGCAGCTCCGGGACCATTCCGTACAATGAGCAGTTCTTC | CASSSGTIPYNEQFF
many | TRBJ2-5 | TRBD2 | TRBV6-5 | TGTGCCAGCAGTTACAGCCTAGCGGGAGTGAAAGAGACCCAGTACTTC | CASSYSLAGVKETQYF
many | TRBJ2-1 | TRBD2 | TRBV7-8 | TGTGCCAGCAGCCCGACCGGGACTAAGCCGTGGAATGAGCAGTTCTTC | CASSPTGTKPWNEQFF
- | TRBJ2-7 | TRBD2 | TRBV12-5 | TGTGCTGGTGGCAGGGACTATTTCTACAAGCAGTACTTC | CAGGRDYFYKQYF
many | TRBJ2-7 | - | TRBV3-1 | TGTGCCAGCAGCCCGGCTGGATTCGCCGAGCAGTACTTC | CASSPAGFAEQYF
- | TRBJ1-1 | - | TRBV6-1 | TGTGCCAGCAGTGGGGTCAGGGACCAAGAAGCTTTCTTT | CASSGVRDQEAFF
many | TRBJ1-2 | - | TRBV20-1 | TGCAGTGCTAGATTGAATTGGGACTATGGCTACACCTTC | CSARLNWDYGYTF
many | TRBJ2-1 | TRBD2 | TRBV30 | TGTGCCTGGAGTGTAACTTTTGCGGGAGGGAGAGTGTATGAGCAGTTCTTC | CAWSVTFAGGRVYEQFF
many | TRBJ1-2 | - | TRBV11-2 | TGTGCCAGCAGCTTAGGTGAAGGGACCGGCTACACCTTC | CASSLGEGTGYTF
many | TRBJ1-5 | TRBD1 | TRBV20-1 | TGCAGTGCTAAGGGACAGGGGAATCAGCCCCAGCATTTT | CSAKGQGNQPQHF